This T cell receptor beta chain appears in the sequencing data of a study of shared clonotypes between healthy human individuals (dated by TCRdb to 2020 to 2021). Turning to the overall study: The cohort included three men and a couple of women between 18 and 49 years of age. Per donor, three plates each were used for CD4 naive and CD4 memory, two for CD8 naive, and one for CD8 memory. The study deeply sequenced blood TCR repertoires of five healthy adults to estimate repertoire size and the extent of clonotype sharing between individuals. To increase sequencing depth and limit assay-specific biases, TCR repertoire library preparation and sequencing were carried out by different laboratories using diverse techniques. Between about 0.85 and 9.5 billion PBMCs per donor were obtained by leukapheresis.

TCR CDR3 regions were amplified from genomic DNA by multiplex PCR using the deep immunoSEQ assay. For each cell subset, the extracted genomic DNA was distributed evenly across all wells of several immunoSEQ 96-well plates, and each plate served as one replicate. For sorted subsets, 150 to 250 ng genomic DNA, equal to about 30,000 T cell genomes, was loaded into each replicate PCR. Purified libraries were quantified with a Qubit 3.0 fluorometer, sized on a Bioanalyzer 2100, and re-quantified with the KAPA Library Quantification kit. Every immunoSEQ 96-well plate was sequenced on a dedicated single-read 150-cycle Illumina NextSeq 550 flow cell. The authors' pipeline ran thus. The immunoSEQ output contained only junctional sequences without quality scores, so filtering could not match that applied to full-length reads. Sequences were annotated with PyIR, a Python wrapper for IgBLAST v1.9, and V/J genes and CDR3 were assigned using IMGT germline references. Any read was removed if the V/J assignment was weak (E-value above 1e-6), the CDR3 was missing, or the read contained stop codons, out-of-frame junctions, or ambiguous translated residues. V3J clonotypes were defined as sequences sharing an identical inferred V gene, J gene, and CDR3 amino acid sequence. Percentage overlap between repertoires was computed as shared unique clonotypes divided by the size of the smaller repertoire. RTK rarefaction, the Chao1 estimator, and Recon v2.1 estimates of unobserved clonotypes were used to assess repertoire richness. For all TCRbeta clonotypes obtained by the gDNA method from four donors, generation probabilities were computed with OLGA. The immuneACCESS repertoire file appears here via TCRdb, limited to in-frame rearrangements. These files lack a portion of the clones; in checked studies, under half of the deficit traces to unresolved V genes, and the cause of the others is not known. The V and J calls and clone size are taken from that table; D and trimming were inferred from the DNA. Within this sample are a few million clones, with 93% of them counted one time only. The top ten constitute around 1.8% of the sample.

The germline V gene yields SGHVS for CDR1 and FNYEAQ for CDR2. After removal of 5 bases from V and 5 bases from J, the junction retains 9 bases not matched to a gene. The CDR3 has 16 amino acids, counting the end cysteine and phenylalanine. CDR3 DNA only is kept here, 48 bases in frame from base 1. This clone appeared once. The antigen this receptor binds is unknown. The record has no base qualities; no much larger clone is one base away. What the research found in general, with its limitations: Pairwise subsampling led to the expectation that sequencing depth would affect the degree of clonotype sharing among donors. Sharing across a few donors was observed for about 5% of naive CD4, over 3% of naive CD8, 2% to 2.5% of memory CD4, and over 0.3% of memory CD8 clonotypes. Higher generation probabilities were observed for clonotypes shared by all four sorted-subset donors than for non-shared clonotypes. Estimated clonotype richness was generally larger for naive than for memory subsets. The small number of donors limited the genetic and exposure-history diversity represented. Only blood was sampled, and tissue TCR repertoires likely differ from those in blood. Incomplete sequencing was indicated by rarefaction of sorted-subset datasets, despite the large sequencing depth.

CD8 naive samples were obtained by positive selection for CCR7 among CD45RO-negative cells, yielding a CD45RA+CCR7+ population from which TemRA cells were excluded. The donors were healthy, HIV-negative adults who had no recently reported acute infections or vaccinations. Only Caucasian adults living in Nashville, Tennessee, USA were represented among the donors. Blood was collected by leukapheresis, and PBMCs were isolated by Ficoll-Histopaque density gradient centrifugation and then cryopreserved in liquid nitrogen vapor phase. Analytical flow cytometry was used to check the purity and quantity of each magnetically sorted T cell population. From each sorted fraction, genomic DNA was isolated and quantified by UV absorbance on a Nanodrop 2000c.

The source material was naive CD8+ T cells from PBMCs. The sample's cell subset or site, from its label and the paper: CD45RA+CCR7+. The V gene is TRBV7-6 and the J gene is TRBJ2-5; 12 bases in the junction line up with TRBD1. The sequence was collected from a man aged 18 to 30 in good health. Some clones in this sample may be carry-over from other donors' samples. This receptor has the CDR3 CASSPTGTGGFETQYF. The DNA sequence is TGTGCCAGCAGCCCTACCGGGACAGGGGGCTTCGAGACCCAGTACTTC.